Given below is one T cell receptor beta chain in context. The sample belongs to a study of blood T cell repertoires in COVID-19. Across the study: Sources were T cells, B-cell-depleted T cells, or PBMCs; the material itself was cDNA or gDNA.

CDR1 and CDR2 (germline): SNHLY, FYNNEI. There are 14 residues in the CDR3. The V end lost 6 bases, the J end lost 2 bases, and 11 bases lay between the germline ends. Profiled with immunoSEQ multiplex PCR; TCRdb holds only in-frame clones, not every one. Among 100,000 to 150,000 clones listed, 87% were seen once. J is TRBJ2-1 and V is TRBV2; D possibly corresponds to TRBD2 (6 bases). The sequence came from a human donor in a cohort sampled during active COVID-19. What was sequenced was peripheral blood. CDR3 amino acids: CASRDGGPYNEQFF. DNA of the CDR3: TGTGCCAGCAGAGACGGAGGGCCCTACAATGAGCAGTTCTTC.